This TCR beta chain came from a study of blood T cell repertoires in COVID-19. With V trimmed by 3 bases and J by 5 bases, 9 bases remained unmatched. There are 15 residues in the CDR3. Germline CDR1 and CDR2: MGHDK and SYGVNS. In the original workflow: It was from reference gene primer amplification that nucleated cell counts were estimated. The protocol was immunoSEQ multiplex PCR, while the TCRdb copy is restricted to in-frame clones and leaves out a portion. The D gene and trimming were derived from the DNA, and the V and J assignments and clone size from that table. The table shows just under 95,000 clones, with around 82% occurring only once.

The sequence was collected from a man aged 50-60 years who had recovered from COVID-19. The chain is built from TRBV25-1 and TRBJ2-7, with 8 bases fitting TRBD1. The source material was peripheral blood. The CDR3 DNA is TGTGCCAGCAGTGATTCGGACAGGGCGAGACACGAGCAGTACTTC. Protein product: CASSDSDRARHEQYF.